The rows below give T cell receptor beta chains drawn from one sample of a study of sequential checkpoint blockade in melanoma. Here immunoSEQ multiplex PCR was the method, and the copy in TCRdb shows in-frame clones only, minus some. The sample lists approximately 9,000 clones; 57% were seen once. This specimen consisted of CD8+ T cells sorted from blood (inferred from file names), obtained from a patient given nivolumab and ipilimumab in sequence. All receptors derive from a human donor with melanoma. CDR3s include the opening cysteine and the closing phenylalanine or tryptophan. The D gene is left open where the match is weak. The size field is filled for only some rows; it gives once, few, many or a size class.

>.|TRBV7-4|TRBJ1-2|14|.
TGTGCCAGCAGCGCCCATGGCAGGGGCTATGGCTACACCTTC
CASSAHGRGYGYTF
>TRBD2|TRBV7-2|TRBJ2-7|15|.
TGTGCCAGCAGCTTAGAAGCGGGGGGCCCCTACGAGCAGTACTTC
CASSLEAGGPYEQYF
>TRBD2|TRBV6-5|TRBJ2-1|15|.
TGTGCCAGCAGCACCAGCGGGGCCTCCTACAATGAGCAGTTCTTC
CASSTSGASYNEQFF
>TRBD1|TRBV19|TRBJ1-1|15|.
TGTGCCAGCCTCCGTCCCGGGACAGTCAACACTGAAGCTTTCTTT
CASLRPGTVNTEAFF
>.|TRBV6-4|TRBJ2-7|13|few
TGTGCCAGCAGTGACGGTGAAGGGAGCGAGCAGTACTTC
CASSDGEGSEQYF
>TRBD2|TRBV4-1|TRBJ2-3|15|.
TGCGCCAGCAGCCAAACGCGGGGGAGGACAGATACGCAGTATTTT
CASSQTRGRTDTQYF
>.|TRBV6-5|TRBJ1-5|14|.
TGTGCCAGCAGTTACGTAGGGGCCCATCAGCCCCAGCATTTT
CASSYVGAHQPQHF
>TRBD1|TRBV6-5|TRBJ2-7|15|.
TGTGCCAGCAGCCTGAGGGACAGGAGCTCCTACGAGCAGTACTTC
CASSLRDRSSYEQYF
>.|TRBV6-5|TRBJ2-7|15|few
TGTGCCAGCAGTATCAGGGTTGAAGCCTCCTACGAGCAGTACTTC
CASSIRVEASYEQYF
>.|TRBV6-5|TRBJ2-7|14|.
TGTGCCAGCAGTCTTACCCCCGCAGCCTACGAGCAGTACTTC
CASSLTPAAYEQYF
>.|TRBV27|TRBJ2-4|15|.
TGTGCCGTTGGGGGCGTATTGACCCCTGGGGACATTCAGTACTTC
CAVGGVLTPGDIQYF
>.|TRBV6-4|TRBJ2-2|15|.
TGTGCCAGCAGTCTGATGGCGGGGTCCACCGGGGAGCTGTTTTTT
CASSLMAGSTGELFF
>.|TRBV7-2|TRBJ1-5|15|few
TGTGCCAGCAGCCGGGATTATTATAGCAATCAGCCCCAGCATTTT
CASSRDYYSNQPQHF